The rows below give T cell receptor beta chains drawn from one sample of a study of cytomegalovirus exposure and HLA in healthy donors. Profiled with immunoSEQ multiplex PCR; TCRdb holds only in-frame clones, not every one. The sample carries about 160,000 clones, roughly 84% recorded once. Material for sequencing was PBMCs. The receptors were sampled from a man under 40 in good health and CMV-seronegative. The CDR3 runs from the conserved cysteine through the conserved F or W. D genes are given only for firm matches. Expanded clones get a size class; other rows say once, few or many, or leave the size out.

TRBV6-1,NA,TRBJ1-2,NA,TGTGCCAGCAGTGAAGGGCCAGGGCATGGCTACACCTTC,CASSEGPGHGYTF
TRBV6-6,NA,TRBJ1-5,NA,TGTGCCAGCAGTCCCAACAGAGATCAGCCCCAGCATTTT,CASSPNRDQPQHF
TRBV6-5,NA,TRBJ1-6,NA,TGTGCCAGCAAAAGTCCCGGGGGTGGAAATTCACCCCTCCACTTT,CASKSPGGGNSPLHF
TRBV7-6,NA,TRBJ2-7,NA,TGTGCCCGTCAAGGGACAGGGGTCCGGGTAGCGGGAGCCAACGAGCAGTACTTC,CARQGTGVRVAGANEQYF
TRBV19,NA,TRBJ1-1,NA,TGTGCCAGTAGAACGGTTGCGGGAAACACTGAAGCTTTCTTT,CASRTVAGNTEAFF
TRBV30,NA,TRBJ1-1,few,TGTGCCTGGAGTGACGGTAACACTGAAGCTTTCTTT,CAWSDGNTEAFF
TRBV18,NA,TRBJ2-7,NA,TGTGCCAGCTCAACTACTAGGTACTACAACGAGCAGTACTTC,CASSTTRYYNEQYF
TRBV18,TRBD1,TRBJ1-2,NA,TGTGCCAGCTCACCAGCAGTTAAACCGGGACAGGGCTATGGCTACACCTTC,CASSPAVKPGQGYGYTF
TRBV28,NA,TRBJ1-4,few,TGTGCCAGCAGCACCGTAGGACGAGGGCAGGTTAATGAAAAACTGTTTTTT,CASSTVGRGQVNEKLFF
TRBV6-1,TRBD2,TRBJ2-1,NA,TGTGCCAGCAGTGCCAGCGGGAGCGACTACAATGAGCAGTTCTTC,CASSASGSDYNEQFF
TRBV5-1,TRBD2,TRBJ2-4,once,TGCGCCAGCAGCTTGGACGGGGGGGGCATTCAGTACTTC,CASSLDGGGIQYF